This T cell receptor (beta chain) originates from a study of tumor and adjacent non-tumor tissue in lung cancer. A single count supports this clonotype. It may be a read error: a sequence one base away is much more abundant. Trimming removed 0 bases at V and 5 bases at J, with 7 bases between. The CDR3 sequence is 14 residues long. Looked up from germline, CDR1 is SEHNR and CDR2 is FQNEAQ (reference sequence). A modified ARM-PCR protocol with three rounds of nested PCR amplified TCRbeta. Each CDR3 protein is one row after TCRdb ran MiXCR on the multiplex PCR reads. In the table there are 70,000 or so distinct CDR3 sequences, 50% to 60% of which are singletons. The template was RNA from unsorted bulk tissue.

V usage is TRBV7-9 and J usage is TRBJ2-2; maybe TRBD2 (5 bases). Sequenced sample: lung tumor tissue. This TCR came from a man aged 45-60 years with non-small cell lung cancer. CDR3 sequence: CASSLAGKTGELFF. The CDR3 nucleotides are TGTGCCAGCAGCTTAGCCGGGAAAACCGGGGAGCTGTTTTTT.